The clone carrying this T cell receptor (beta chain) was counted a few times. The antigen is not known. The assay was immunoSEQ multiplex PCR, and TCRdb's table has in-frame clones only and misses some. Altogether tens of thousands of clones are present, around 68% being singletons, with the ten largest covering around 19%. V gave up 3 bases and J gave up 5 bases, with 7 bases separating them. Germline V gene data show CDR1 as LGHNA and CDR2 as YSLEER. The CDR3 is 13 residues long. These data belong to a study of vaccination effects on CD4 cells after COVID-19. Study-wide results and limits: The study, lacking early post-infection timepoints, had few convalescent patients.

With the ViraFEST assay, the study expanded antigen-specific CD4+ T cells using viral peptide pools, then sequenced them. Investigators separated out CD4+ T cells once around nine days of culture had passed. Neither prior SARS-CoV-2 infection nor positive nucleocapsid antibodies were present in the vaccine recipients. The chain is built from TRBV4-3 and TRBJ1-4, with D perhaps matching TRBD1 (5 bases). This clonotype originated in a human donor who received a COVID-19 vaccine. Sequencing used CD4+ T cells from PBMCs cultured with SARS-CoV-2 spike peptides, obtained before COVID-19 vaccination. CDR3 region: CASSQRGNEKLFF. The CDR3 nucleotides read TGCGCCAGCAGCCAGCGGGGGAATGAAAAACTGTTTTTT.